The 15 T cell receptor beta chains below all came from one sample that was sequenced in a study of blood T cells in healthy people across ages. It was with a sample-barcoded 5' primer and a J-beta primer mix that a second PCR of roughly 7 to 12 cycles was run. One entry per CDR3 protein results from TCRdb running MiXCR on the 5' RACE reads. The sample carries 600,000 to 800,000 distinct CDR3 sequences, 40% to 65% recorded once. Specimen: blood. All receptors derive from a woman older than 75 in good health.

This clonotype was seen more than once but under ten times. The rearrangement links TRBV20-1 to TRBJ1-5; tentative D call: TRBD1 (5 bases). CDR3 length: 14 residues. V gave up 3 bases and J gave up 7 bases, with 16 bases separating them. Germline CDR1 reads DFQATT; CDR2 reads SNEGSKA (reference sequence). The CDR3 reads CSASLGRVHQPQHF. In nucleotides, the CDR3 is TGCAGTGCTAGCCTCGGCAGGGTCCACCAGCCCCAGCATTTT.

The rearrangement links TRBV7-3 to TRBJ2-2, with 7 bases matching TRBD2. The junction had 7 bases not matched to a gene; V was cut back by 5 bases and J by 4 bases. The V gene's germline CDR1 is SGHTA and CDR2 FQGTGA. The CDR3 contains 15 residues. The CDR3 region is CASSLRQRGTGELFF. The CDR3 DNA reads TGTGCCAGCAGCCTCCGGCAGCGGGGCACCGGGGAGCTGTTTTTT.

This clonotype was detected only a few times. The chain joins TRBV11-1 to TRBJ2-5, with D unclear. Germline V lookup: CDR1 SGHAT, CDR2 FQDESV (reference sequence). V lost 1 base to trimming and J lost 11 bases, with 20 bases between them. This CDR3 is 15 amino acids long. The CDR3 sequence: CASSLGFVEVNEQYF. The DNA of the CDR3 is TGTGCCAGCAGCTTAGGGTTCGTCGAGGTCAATGAGCAGTACTTC.

The chain combines TRBV29-1 with TRBJ2-1, with 7 positions matching TRBD2. Germline V lookup: CDR1 SQVTM, CDR2 ANQGSEA. V lost 7 bases and J lost 0; bases outside the gene matches: 9. The CDR3 contains 15 residues. The CDR3 DNA reads TGCAGCGGGGGGGGAGGACGTAGCTCCTACAATGAGCAGTTCTTC. Translation: CSGGGGRSSYNEQFF.

The table lists this clonotype with many counts. The rearrangement joins TRBV10-3 to TRBJ2-1, with D uncertain. The CDR3 length is 14 residues. Trimming cost V 5 bases and J 5 bases, with 13 bases left between them. Germline V CDR1 and CDR2: ENHRY, SYGVKD. Here the CDR3 DNA reads TGTGCCATCAGTTCCCAAGCTAATAACAATGAGCAGTTCTTC. Amino acids: CAISSQANNNEQFF.

The chain is built from TRBV28 and TRBJ1-6, with 11 positions matching TRBD1. This CDR3 contains 15 residues. Per germline, CDR1 MDHEN and CDR2 SYDVKM. Trimming removed 6 bases from V and 5 bases from J; junction bases left unmatched: 3. The DNA of the CDR3 is TGTGCCAGCAGATCGGGACAGGGGGATAATTCACCCCTCCACTTT. Translated: CASRSGQGDNSPLHF.

Ten or more counts support this clonotype. This rearrangement joins TRBV10-3 to TRBJ2-6; no reliable D call. The CDR3 runs to 14 residues. V was pared by 2 bases and J by 4 bases, with 6 bases between. Looked up from germline, CDR1 is ENHRY and CDR2 is SYGVKD. The CDR3 spells CAISEGTGANVLTF. The CDR3 DNA reads TGTGCCATCAGTGAGGGTACCGGGGCCAACGTCCTGACTTTC.

CDR3 bases: TGTGCCAGCAGTTTAGAGGGGGTCCTGGCCTACGAGCAGTACTTC. Its protein product is CASSLEGVLAYEQYF. The V call is TRBV28, the J call TRBJ2-7; the D gene is possibly TRBD1 (6 bases). Germline V gene sequence: CDR1 MDHEN, CDR2 SYDVKM. The CDR3 is 15 residues long. V was clipped by 2 bases and J by 2 bases, with 13 bases between them.

This clonotype was counted ten times or more. The genes are TRBV7-2 and TRBJ1-5; D is possibly TRBD1 (5 bases). The CDR3 loop spans 15 amino acids. V was trimmed by 4 bases and J by 4 bases, leaving 14 bases between them. The germline CDR1 and CDR2 sequences are SGHTA and FQGNSA. The CDR3 sequence: CASSSGRGGNQPQHF. The CDR3 DNA reads as TGTGCCAGCAGCTCAGGACGGGGGGGGAATCAGCCCCAGCATTTT. The whole variable domain, remainder taken from reference TRBV7-2 and TRBJ1-5, is GAGVSQSPSNKVTEKGKDVELRCDPISGHTALYWYRQSLGQGLEFLIYFQGNSAPDKSGLPSDRFSAERTGGSVSTLTIQRTQQEDSAVYLCASSSGRGGNQPQHFGDGTRLSIL.

The chain couples TRBV5-1 to TRBJ1-1; unclear D gene. This CDR3 is built from 15 residues. The V end lost 0 bases, the J end lost 3 bases, and 12 bases lay between the germline ends. Germline CDR1 reads SGHRS; CDR2 reads YFSETQ. The DNA for the CDR3 is TGCGCCAGCAGCTTGGGAGGGCGGGGTTACACTGAAGCTTTCTTT. Translation gives CASSLGGRGYTEAFF.

Details on this clonotype: A read error may explain this, as a much larger clone is one base away. The rearrangement joins TRBV5-1 to TRBJ2-1; D unclear. The germline V gene encodes CDR1 SGHRS and CDR2 YFSETQ. Trimming removed 4 bases from V and 5 bases from J, with 13 bases in between. This CDR3 contains 14 residues. The CDR3 protein is CASSQRPGDNEQFF. The CDR3 DNA follows: TGCGCCAGCAGCCAAAGGCCTGGGGACAATGAGCAGTTCTTC.

This clonotype was seen many times. The chain couples TRBV5-1 to TRBJ1-5, with TRBD1 matching over 7 bases. Germline V CDR1 and CDR2: SGHRS, YFSETQ. V lost 4 bases and J lost 3; bases outside the gene matches: 7. The CDR3 runs 15 residues. CDR3 sequence reads: CASSLTGNDNQPQHF. The CDR3 region has the DNA TGCGCCAGCAGCCTGACAGGGAACGACAATCAGCCCCAGCATTTT.

This rearrangement joins TRBV4-2 to TRBJ2-3; D gene uncertain. CDR3 size: 14 residues. Germline loops: CDR1 LGHNA, CDR2 YNFKEQ. Trimming removed 0 bases at V and 7 bases at J, with 11 bases between. The CDR3 loop reads CASSQDVGLYTQYF. The CDR3 DNA reads TGTGCCAGCAGCCAAGATGTGGGCCTTTATACGCAGTATTTT.

This clonotype was picked up many times. The chain employs TRBV4-2 and TRBJ2-1, with TRBD2 matching 13 bases. Germline V gene lookup returns CDR1 LGHNA and CDR2 YNFKEQ. With V trimmed by 4 bases and J by 0 bases, 15 bases remained unmatched. The CDR3 totals 21 residues. CDR3 region: CASSPRLAGGSILISYNEQFF. The CDR3 nucleotides read TGTGCCAGCAGCCCGAGACTAGCGGGGGGTTCAATCTTAATCTCCTACAATGAGCAGTTCTTC.

The V call is TRBV6-6, the J call TRBJ2-1, with 8 nucleotides matching TRBD1. The germline V gene has CDR1 MNHNY and CDR2 SVGAGI (reference sequence). CDR3 length: 16 amino acids. The trim removed 2 bases at V and 4 bases at J, leaving 7 bases unmatched. In nucleotides, the CDR3 is TGTGCCAGCAGTTACGACAGGGGCAGGAAGTACAATGAGCAGTTCTTC. This codes for CASSYDRGRKYNEQFF.